The 28 T cell receptor beta chains presented below share a single source sample, sequenced in a study of CD8 T cells in ankylosing spondylitis. Study-wide results and limits: Made up of about eight highly homologous variants, a TCR beta motif appeared characteristic of ankylosing spondylitis blood.

Their antigens are not known. TCRdb fed the 5' RACE reads into MiXCR, producing one record per CDR3 protein. The table lists over 700,000 distinct CDR3 sequences, 15% to 20% of them singletons. The sequenced sample was blood, either unsorted or a sorted T cell fraction (not recorded which). The receptors shown here come from a male donor with ankylosing spondylitis.

The chain is built from TRBV5-1 and TRBJ2-1, with D possibly called TRBD1 or TRBD2 (7 bases each). The V gene's germline CDR1 is SGHRS and CDR2 YFSETQ. This CDR3 has 15 amino acids. Trimming left V 3 bases short and J 2 bases short, with 12 bases between. CDR3 sequence reads: CASSSRGGAYNEQFF. The CDR3 coding sequence is TGCGCCAGCAGCTCCAGGGGGGGAGCCTACAATGAGCAGTTCTTC.

The chain combines TRBV20-1 with TRBJ2-1, with D unclear. The CDR3 covers 14 residues. Trimming removed 0 bases at V and 8 bases at J, with 14 bases between. The germline gives CDR1 DFQATT, CDR2 SNEGSKA (reference sequence). The CDR3 spells CSARDQVSVDEQFF. In DNA form, the CDR3 reads TGCAGTGCTAGAGATCAGGTCTCAGTGGATGAGCAGTTCTTC.

The chain recombines TRBV6-4 with TRBJ2-7; 10 bases map to TRBD1. Trimming removed 7 bases from V and 2 bases from J; junction bases left unmatched: 5. This CDR3 is built from 14 residues. CDR1 is MRHNA, CDR2 SNTAGT, per germline. The CDR3 region is CASKVGTGAYEQYF. DNA of the CDR3: TGTGCCAGCAAGGTAGGGACAGGGGCCTACGAGCAGTACTTC.

This chain joins TRBV5-1 and TRBJ1-4; maybe TRBD1 (5 bases). Germline CDR1 is SGHRS and CDR2 is YFSETQ. This CDR3 comprises 13 residues. Trimming removed 4 bases at V and 8 bases at J, with 12 bases between. The CDR3 DNA reads TGCGCCAGCAGCGGGGGATCGGGCGAAAAACTGTTTTTT. It encodes CASSGGSGEKLFF.

This clonotype was detected a few times. The rearrangement uses TRBV6-1 and TRBJ1-1; TRBD1 matches 10 bases. Germline V gene data show CDR1 as MNHNS and CDR2 as SASEGT. CDR3 length: 17 residues. The V segment lost 5 bases and the J segment 1 base; nucleotides outside the gene matches: 10. CDR3 sequence (DNA): TGTGCCAGCAGTCCGGGACAGGGGCCAAGGGAGAACACTGAAGCTTTCTTT. Translated: CASSPGQGPRENTEAFF.

This clonotype showed up just a few times. The chain has TRBV9 and TRBJ1-1; D perhaps matches TRBD1 (5 bases). The germline CDR1 and CDR2 sequences are SGDLS and YYNGEE. This CDR3 contains 15 residues. Trimming shortened V by 4 bases and J by 0 bases, and 13 bases separated the two germline ends. The CDR3 bases are TGTGCCAGCAGCCCCCCGACAGTCCTGAACACTGAAGCTTTCTTT. As protein: CASSPPTVLNTEAFF. The full variable domain, with the rest looked up from reference TRBV9 and TRBJ1-1, is DSGVTQTPKHLITATGQRVTLRCSPRSGDLSVYWYQQSLDQGLQFLIQYYNGEERAKGNILERFSAQQFPDLHSELNLSSLELGDSALYFCASSPPTVLNTEAFFGQGTRLTVV.

The rearrangement joins TRBV28 to TRBJ2-7, with D possibly being TRBD1 (6 bases). Germline CDR1 and CDR2: MDHEN and SYDVKM. With 5 bases removed from V and 2 bases from J, the gap between germline ends came to 10 bases. The CDR3 sequence is 13 residues long. The CDR3 bases are TGTGCCAGCAGTCGGACAGAAACCTACGAGCAGTACTTC. It translates to CASSRTETYEQYF.

The rearrangement joins TRBV28 to TRBJ2-2; D unresolved. This CDR3 has 13 amino acids. Germline CDR1 reads MDHEN; CDR2 reads SYDVKM. V lost 5 bases, J lost 6 bases, and 10 bases lay in between. CDR3 region: CASSPNLAGELFF. The CDR3 DNA follows: TGTGCCAGCAGTCCGAACCTGGCCGGGGAGCTGTTTTTT.

This clonotype was seen ten or more times. The J gene is TRBJ1-1, the V gene TRBV6-2 or TRBV6-3, with D tentatively TRBD1 (6 bases). This CDR3 comprises 14 residues. V lost 5 bases and J 4 bases, leaving 14 bases between the germline ends. Germline loops: CDR1 MNHEY, CDR2 SVGEGT. CDR3 bases: TGTGCCAGCAGTAACCTCGGAGGGGGCACTGAAGCTTTCTTT. Translated, it gives CASSNLGGGTEAFF.

This clonotype was seen at least ten times. The V gene is TRBV4-3, the J gene TRBJ2-7; 8 nucleotides line up with TRBD1. CDR3 length: 15 amino acids. The V gene end was trimmed by 1 base and the J gene end by 3 bases; junction bases not matched to a gene: 5. The V gene's germline CDR1 is LGHNA and CDR2 YSLEER. Written as DNA, the CDR3 is TGCGCCAGCAGCCAAGGGACAGGGAGCTTCTACGAGCAGTACTTC. It encodes CASSQGTGSFYEQYF.

This clonotype appeared a few times. The chain is built from TRBV28 and TRBJ1-5; D unresolved. Trimming removed 2 bases at V and 2 bases at J, with 10 bases between. Germline values: CDR1 MDHEN, CDR2 SYDVKM. This CDR3 is 15 amino acids long. CDR3 residues: CASSLTGFGNQPQHF. For the CDR3, the DNA is TGTGCCAGCAGTTTAACGGGGTTTGGCAATCAGCCCCAGCATTTT.

The rearrangement joins TRBV29-1 to TRBJ2-4; 9 bases line up with TRBD1. J gave up 7 bases and V 6 bases, and 10 bases lay outside the gene matches. The CDR3 runs 14 residues. CDR1 is SQVTM and CDR2 is ANQGSEA in the germline V gene. The DNA of the CDR3 is TGCAGCGTAGCGGCGGGACAGGGACCCAACATTCAGTACTTC. Residues: CSVAAGQGPNIQYF.

This chain uses TRBV6-1 with TRBJ2-1, with D possibly called TRBD1 or TRBD2 (5 bases each). Germline V CDR1 and CDR2: MNHNS, SASEGT. This CDR3 comprises 13 residues. V was pared by 8 bases and J by 5 bases, with 13 bases between. In nucleotides, the CDR3 is TGTGCCAGCCGAGGGGACCTTAACAATGAGCAGTTCTTC. This codes for CASRGDLNNEQFF.

The chain carries TRBV12-3 or TRBV12-4 and TRBJ2-5; 10 nucleotides align to TRBD2. V was clipped by 3 bases and J by 2 bases; unmatched bases: 6. The CDR3 length is 16 residues. Here the CDR3 DNA reads TGTGCCAGCAGTTTTTTCGGGACTAGCGAGCAAGAGACCCAGTACTTC. Amino acids: CASSFFGTSEQETQYF.

The V call is TRBV12-3 or TRBV12-4, the J call TRBJ2-1; 14 bases match TRBD2. The CDR3 has 18 amino acids. After removal of 6 bases from V and 4 bases from J, the junction contained 11 bases not matched to a gene. The DNA of the CDR3 is TGTGCCAGCAGCCCGGGGACTAGCGGGAGTGCACCTTACAATGAGCAGTTCTTC. It codes for CASSPGTSGSAPYNEQFF.

This chain connects TRBV5-1 to TRBJ1-5, with TRBD1 matching over 8 bases. V shed 4 bases, J shed 5 bases, and the junction held 2 bases outside the gene matches. The germline CDR1 and CDR2 sequences are SGHRS and YFSETQ. The CDR3 has 13 residues. CDR3 nucleotides: TGCGCCAGCAGCAAGACAGGGGATCAGCCCCAGCATTTT. Amino acids: CASSKTGDQPQHF.

The chain couples TRBV18 to TRBJ1-1; tentatively, D is TRBD1 (5 bases). The CDR3 spans 16 residues. Germline V CDR1 and CDR2: KGHSH, LQKENI. V gave up 2 bases and J gave up 3 bases, with 16 bases separating them. The CDR3 protein is CASSPRPGGVDTEAFF. In DNA, the CDR3 is TGTGCCAGCTCACCAAGACCCGGGGGGGTGGACACTGAAGCTTTCTTT.

The chain carries TRBV5-1 and TRBJ2-1; D tentatively reads TRBD1 or TRBD2 (5 bases each). This CDR3 comprises 14 residues. Trimming stripped 4 bases from V and 5 bases from J, with 13 bases between. Germline V CDR1 and CDR2: SGHRS, YFSETQ. Here the CDR3 DNA reads TGCGCCAGCAGCCTAACCGGGGCTCACAATGAGCAGTTCTTC. As protein: CASSLTGAHNEQFF.

The chain carries TRBV6-1 and TRBJ1-6; 7 positions match TRBD1. The CDR3 has 14 residues. V lost 2 bases, J lost 7 bases, and 2 bases stayed unmatched. Per the germline V gene, CDR1 is MNHNS and CDR2 is SASEGT. The CDR3 DNA reads as TGTGCCAGCAGTGAACACAGGGGCAATTCACCCCTCCACTTT. This sequence encodes CASSEHRGNSPLHF.

The V gene is TRBV2, the J gene TRBJ2-7; D gene uncertain. Germline V CDR1 and CDR2: SNHLY, FYNNEI. V lost 6 bases, J lost 6 bases, and 12 bases lay in between. The CDR3 totals 12 residues. The CDR3 region has the DNA TGTGCCAGCAGGCCTGAAGTTGGCGAGCAGTACTTC. Its protein product is CASRPEVGEQYF. Drawing the rest from reference TRBV2 and TRBJ2-7, the complete variable domain is EPEVTQTPSHQVTQMGQEVILRCVPISNHLYFYWYRQILGQKVEFLVSFYNNEISEKSEIFDDQFSVERPDGSNFTLKIRSTKLEDSAMYFCASRPEVGEQYFGPGTRLTVT.

This chain uses TRBV7-8 with TRBJ2-4, with D perhaps TRBD1 (5 bases). Germline values: CDR1 SGHVS, CDR2 FQNEAQ. V shed 7 bases and J shed 0 bases, with 25 bases lying between them. The CDR3 sequence is 19 residues long. For the CDR3, the DNA is TGTGCCAGCATGGTGGGGTTTCAGGGCCCACCCCTAGCCAAAAACATTCAGTACTTC. Translation gives CASMVGFQGPPLAKNIQYF.

This clonotype was detected a few times. The V and J genes are TRBV4-1 and TRBJ1-1; 11 bases align to TRBD1. CDR1 and CDR2 (germline): MGHRA, YSYEKL. Trimming at V came to 3 bases and at J to 0 bases, leaving 3 bases not matched to a gene. CDR3 size: 16 residues. CDR3 in amino acids: CASSQGQGVLNTEAFF. CDR3 DNA sequence: TGCGCCAGCAGCCAGGGACAGGGGGTTCTGAACACTGAAGCTTTCTTT.

This chain uses TRBV12-3 or TRBV12-4 with TRBJ2-5; 11 bases align to TRBD2. The J segment lost 2 bases and the V segment lost 6 bases, leaving 5 bases of the junction unmatched. The CDR3 consists of 15 residues. CDR3 protein: CASSQLAGVQETQYF. The CDR3 bases are TGTGCCAGCAGCCAACTAGCGGGAGTTCAAGAGACCCAGTACTTC.

Only a few counts were recorded for this clonotype. V is TRBV3-1 and J is TRBJ2-6; a possible D gene is TRBD1 (5 bases). The germline CDR1 and CDR2 sequences are LGHDT and YNNKEL (reference sequence). The CDR3 contains 18 residues. Deletions cut 2 bases from V and 1 base from J, with 15 bases between. Here the CDR3 DNA reads TGTGCCAGCAGCCAAACGGGTACAGGCGAGTCTGGGGCCAACGTCCTGACTTTC. Protein: CASSQTGTGESGANVLTF.

This sequence joins TRBV18 and TRBJ2-2; D is ambiguous. The germline CDR1 and CDR2 sequences are KGHSH and LQKENI. Trimming cost V 3 bases and J 2 bases, with 13 bases left between them. The CDR3 has 16 residues. CDR3 in DNA: TGTGCCAGCTCACCTTCAATACGGGTTAACACCGGGGAGCTGTTTTTT. Protein: CASSPSIRVNTGELFF.

The J gene is TRBJ2-1, the V gene TRBV7-2; a weak D match, TRBD2 (6 bases). The CDR3 is 16 amino acids. The germline gives CDR1 SGHTA, CDR2 FQGNSA. V lost 2 bases and J 4 bases, leaving 15 bases between the germline ends. CDR3 coding DNA: TGTGCCAGCAGCTTACCCCCAGCGGGTCGTTACAATGAGCAGTTCTTC. Amino acid sequence: CASSLPPAGRYNEQFF.

J is TRBJ2-3 and V is TRBV11-2; tentative D call: TRBD2 (6 bases). Trimming removed 5 bases at V and 0 bases at J, with 15 bases between. Germline values: CDR1 SGHAT, CDR2 FQNNGV. The CDR3 loop spans 16 amino acids. CDR3 bases: TGTGCCAGCAGCCATGCGGCAGGGAGGAGCACAGATACGCAGTATTTT. Its translation is CASSHAAGRSTDTQYF.

The V and J genes are TRBV21-1 and TRBJ1-1; TRBD1 reflects the table's D call only, with no check against the DNA. TRBV21-1 is a pseudogene. CDR3 length: 13 amino acids. The DNA for the CDR3 is TGTGCCAGCAGCACCCAGGACAGGGGTGAAGCTTTCTTT. This gives the protein CASSTQDRGEAFF.